This is a list of T cell receptor beta chains from one sample in a study of T-cell memory formation after mild COVID-19. MiXCR, run by TCRdb on the 5' RACE reads, gives a single entry per CDR3 protein. The sample records about 470,000 distinct CDR3 sequences, 15% to 20% being singletons. The source material was PBMCs or a T cell subset sorted from them (not recorded which). These receptors came from an adult woman who had mild COVID-19 (a few samples of this study predate the infection). Cell type and time point are not known. Both conserved end residues are part of each CDR3.

TRBV9,CASSVDLDRGYEQYF
TRBV4-1,CASSQGHGPDTQYF
TRBV19,CASSIGQSQYF
TRBV7-9,CASSPSSGSWNEQFF
TRBV21-1,CASSKGTSGAMKNIQYF
TRBV19,CASSQRTGGDNSPLHF
TRBV7-9,CASSRGDSGNTIYF
TRBV11-1,CASSLNEGILDTQYF
TRBV7-6,CASSYDQGEQYF
TRBV4-2,CASSQATRGHLYEQYF
TRBV24-1,CATSDLSSRTGGQFF
TRBV19,CASSIVRLRSYNEQFF
TRBV29-1,CSVVWSSGNTEQFF
TRBV6-5,CASWGRRVGYNEQFF
TRBV11-2,CASSLERQSSEAFF
TRBV5-1,CASSSGQGTPTDEQFF
TRBV27,CASSTAGQVLGEQFF
TRBV3-1,CASSPDLNQPQHF
TRBV30,CAWSVILPGTDTQYF
TRBV6-6,CASSPEGLTEAFF
TRBV29-1,CSVENGRGTHLANYGYTF
TRBV6-5,CASTSAGPTDTQYF
TRBV27,CASSLQGAVEAFF
TRBV5-1,CASSLVANSNTEAFF
TRBV20-1,CSARDVQERISYEQYF
TRBV5-4,CASSLAARDYGYTF
TRBV29-1,CSVTGALSGANVLTF
TRBV7-3,CASSREGDRANVLTF
TRBV9,CASSVGVIYNEQFF
TRBV5-5,CASSLGSHNTEAFF
TRBV30,CAWSVGDRDTDTQYF
TRBV24-1,CATSGGGTDTQYF
TRBV11-2,CASSRRGNTGELFF
TRBV5-4,CASSSKGAFSYGYTF
TRBV11-2,CASSEGLRFTDTQYF
TRBV6-5,CASRPAGRVGSNEQFF
TRBV27,CASSLVGFDTGELFF
TRBV5-1,CASSLMTGALNTQYF
TRBV5-1,CASSLRGRGLAGELFF
TRBV20-1,CSARSGTGVYEQYF
TRBV9,CASSGQGYTQYF
TRBV5-1,CASSPRTGADTQYF